This TCR beta chain stems from a study of regulatory T cells in long-lasting Graves disease. Regarding time point: newly diagnosed GD, antithyroid drugs for less than 3 months. PBMC-extracted RNA yielded the TCR library. V gave up 10 bases and J gave up 10 bases; unmatched junction bases: 18. Germline V gives CDR1 MNHEY, CDR2 SMNVEV (reference sequence). This CDR3 is 15 amino acids long. Building the TCR beta libraries relied on iRepertoire HTBI primers, and CDR3 regions underwent Arm-PCR. MiXCR was run by TCRdb on the multiplex PCR reads, yielding one entry per CDR3 protein. The sample includes 440,000 or so distinct CDR3 sequences, 15% of them seen just once. These data were likewise used in another study, on T cells in Graves' hyperthyroidism and ophthalmopathy.

The chain is built from TRBV27 and TRBJ2-1, with 8 bases fitting TRBD1. The clonotype originates from a woman aged 25 to 39 with Graves disease. Sequenced here: peripheral blood mononuclear cells (PBMCs), sampled at new diagnosis, from a patient treated with antithyroid drugs. The CDR3 is CATRQGQTLNREQFF. The CDR3 nucleotides read TGTGCCACCAGACAGGGGCAGACCCTGAACCGAGAGCAGTTCTTC.